The clone carrying this TCR beta chain was counted between two and nine times. The target antigen is unknown. Through a sample-barcoded 5' primer and a J-beta primer mix, a second PCR was run for roughly 6 to 12 cycles. Template switching added a 12-random-nucleotide identifier to every cDNA molecule. TCRdb re-analysed the 5' RACE reads in MiXCR, keeping a single row per CDR3 protein. The sample records about a million distinct CDR3 sequences, roughly half being singletons. The sample originates from a study of blood T cells in healthy people across ages. Study-wide results and limits: Among long-lived donors, naive CD4+ cells were more numerous and diversity higher than in aged donors. Expanded clonotype changes were possibly confounded by unknown donor CMV status. Estimates based on one million T cells were treated as lower bounds.

From germline, CDR1 is SGHRS and CDR2 YFSETQ. The V and J ends lost 5 bases and 7 bases respectively, with 10 bases between them. The CDR3 loop spans 12 amino acids. Sequencing used blood. This TCR was recovered from an older woman in good health. This chain connects TRBV5-1 to TRBJ2-1; D is possibly TRBD2 (6 bases). CDR3 DNA sequence: TGCGCCAGCAGATTTGGGGGGAATGAGCAGTTCTTC. Its translation: CASRFGGNEQFF.